This TCR beta chain comes out of a study of T cell responses to AZD1222 COVID-19 vaccine. Measured with immunoSEQ multiplex PCR; TCRdb has only the in-frame clones, and not every one. The table lists under 90,000 clones, 80% to 90% of them singletons. J was trimmed by 3 bases and V by 6 bases; bases with no gene match: 4. Per the germline V gene, CDR1 is LNHDA and CDR2 is SQIVND (reference sequence). The CDR3 is 13 residues long. The specimen was peripheral blood, collected 28 days after the second AZD1222 dose. The gene calls are TRBV19 and TRBJ1-1; 7 nucleotides match TRBD1. This sequence was found in an adult who received the AZD1222 COVID-19 vaccine. CDR3 region: CASSLTGDTEAFF. DNA for the CDR3: TGTGCCAGTAGCCTAACAGGGGACACTGAAGCTTTCTTT.